This TCR beta chain is from a study of cytomegalovirus exposure and HLA in healthy donors (dated 2017 in TCRdb). Background on the whole study: According to an earlier analysis of around 600 of the donors, about 179 million T cells yielded some 120 million unique TCR beta sequences and 276 Gb of sequence data. An early release that covered 500 to 800 HLA-typed donors contained approximately 300 gigabases of sequencing data and 80 million or so unique TCR sequences. Of the roughly 400 genotyped donors, approximately 83% fell in the genetic ancestry cluster associated with self-reported Caucasian donors. The study aimed to test whether cataloging public T cell receptors could reveal signatures of past pathogen exposure. The study used immunosequencing to profile the T cell repertoires of approximately 690 subjects and linked those repertoires to cytomegalovirus serostatus. In addition to the first cohort of several hundred subjects, a separate validation cohort of 100 to 150 different subjects was used. High-throughput TCR immunosequencing, statistical association of individual TCRs with disease status, and machine learning were combined to predict cytomegalovirus infection status. In a later analysis, previously published TCR beta repertoires from fewer than 750 donors were re-analyzed and high-resolution HLA genotyping was added so that TCR occurrence patterns could be studied. The later analysis used no new phenotypic data to find candidate immune exposures, relying instead on TCR beta sequences and their occurrence across donors. In an earlier analysis of over 550 of the donors, high-throughput TCR beta sequencing was used to judge whether each TCR beta V gene segment behaved as functional or pseudogenic. Donor age, sex, ethnicity and CMV serostatus were collected together with the repertoire data. Genome-wide SNP genotypes for about 65% of the roughly 670 donors were used in a later genetic analysis, which treated that subset as a discovery cohort. Every repertoire in the discovery cohort had been generated on one and the same sequencing platform. Both class I and class II loci were covered by HLA typing, at four-digit resolution. Typing coverage differed by locus: A, B, C, DRB1 and DQB1 were typed in about 629-640 donors, DQA1 in about 500, DPA1 in around 610, and DPB1 in 450 to 490. Five DR-DQ haplotypes were handled as single units for association and clustering because linkage in the cohort was strong. Among 300 to 500 genotyped donors of the cohort, an average of approximately 220,000 unique TCR beta nucleotide sequences was sequenced per donor, of which about 19% were non-productive.

Notes on this clone: Its target antigen remains unknown. Base qualities are not at hand, and no much larger clone is one base apart.

The paper as a whole reports these results and caveats: The study listed approximately 150 TCR beta chains as associated with cytomegalovirus. Some IMGT-functional V segments, including TRBV6-2 and TRBV6-3, could not be distinguished by the 87-base-pair reads and were therefore excluded. A group of highly shared sequence variants was considered likely to be a technical artifact of the sequencing pipeline. Because counts were too low, approximately 15 rarely observed V segments, including chromosome 9 orphons, were excluded from the earlier analysis of 587 of the donors. In a later analysis, TCR association rates were found to vary across HLA loci, with the most associated TCRs seen for DRB1 alleles and the fewest for HLA-C alleles. In a later analysis, several top co-occurrence clusters were reported to appear linked to parvovirus B19, influenza, CMV and Epstein-Barr virus. In a later genetic analysis, fewer N-insertions in productive TCRs were reported among donors in an Asian-associated ancestry cluster than the approximately 670-donor mean. When HLA alleles, especially DR and DQ, strongly co-occurred, TCR associations were difficult to assign to individual alleles. The cohort was sequenced for TCR beta chains only, and without alpha or paired-chain data the features that could be detected were limited. Most TCR sequences were seen in very few donors, while some public TCRs were found in many individuals. A later genetic analysis associated a missense DCLRE1C variant with V-gene and J-gene trimming of TCR beta chains, and an independent cohort replicated the association. Because HLA typing was missing for some donors at each locus, association tests included only the typed subset. Cytomegalovirus status was reported to be diagnosed by the classifier with high specificity and sensitivity in both the original and validation cohorts. Linkage disequilibrium might explain the correlated functional status among segregating V segments, but an unknown experimental factor could not be excluded. In vitro tests confirmed that a few of the cytomegalovirus-associated TCR beta chains recognize cytomegalovirus antigens. A further reported finding was that TCR beta sequences accurately predicted the HLA-A and HLA-B alleles for most subjects in the first cohort. Roughly uniform sequencing depth across donors was assumed in presence/absence analyses, although this assumption may not hold. In a later analysis, HLA-associated TCR beta chains showed more clonal expansion and lower generation probabilities than non-associated chains that were equally common. Broadly in line with IMGT annotations, most TCR beta V segments showed up in productive rearrangements about 90% or about 30% of the time in an earlier analysis of several hundred of the donors. For the cohort, immune exposure information was limited to CMV serostatus. In a later analysis, most CMV-associated TCR beta chains were found to appear HLA-restricted, with HLA associations seemingly driven largely by CMV exposure. According to the authors, the approach could potentially be generalized to other disease states and immunological phenotypes. At a false discovery rate of 0.05, a later analysis linked 16,951 TCR beta sequences to specific HLA alleles.

The cohort consisted of 600 to 700 healthy bone marrow donors. All cohort members were sampled while nominally healthy, although unrecorded immune exposures were likely present. The donor tested CMV seropositive, placing the donor among the 289 seropositive members of the cohort. Every donor gave a peripheral blood sample, and the peripheral blood mononuclear cells from that sample were used for TCR beta sequencing. The Qiagen DNeasy Blood Extraction Kit was used to extract genomic DNA from the blood cell samples. The library was prepared using the immunoSEQ multiplex PCR assay. For the multiplex PCR, a mixture combining 60 forward primers for TCR Vbeta segments and 13 reverse primers for TCR Jbeta segments was used. The CDR3 region of rearranged TCR beta genes was amplified from genomic DNA by a multiplex PCR assay. The Illumina HiSeq System was used to sequence the amplified TCR beta libraries as 87-base-pair reads. As for the authors' bioinformatics: In a later analysis, some 80 million unique TCR beta chains were counted across the approximately 670 repertoires, and roughly 11 million of these chains were shared by at least two donors. Raw reads were error-corrected and collapsed into unique sequences by a nearest-neighbor algorithm in which closely related sequences were merged to remove PCR and sequencing errors. CDR3 sequences were aligned to IMGT reference sequences to assign V, D and J gene segments. For a sequence to be retained, a match of at least six nucleotides to both a V gene segment and a J gene segment was required. Rearrangements were classified as productive when the CDR3 lacked stop codons and remained in frame with V and J, and all other rearrangements were classified as non-productive. Following IMGT convention, CDR3 was defined as the stretch from the second conserved V-encoded cysteine to the conserved J-encoded phenylalanine. The earlier analysis of around 640 of the donors excluded sequences that lacked an unambiguous match to a single V gene segment. An earlier analysis of a few hundred of the donors classified V segments as functional when productive rearrangements were above 56.7% and as segregating when the standard deviation between donors was above 5%. A statistical classification framework was built to diagnose cytomegalovirus status from the catalog of TCR beta chain sequences. A later analysis assigned V and J genes by comparing TCR nucleotide sequences with IMGT/GENE-DB human TR gene sequences. A later analysis assigned CDR3 sequences and most-parsimonious VDJ recombination scenarios with the TCRdist pipeline. In a later analysis, each TCR beta chain was defined by its CDR3 amino acid sequence together with its V-gene family, and reads without a unique V-gene family were excluded. As a way to deal with suspected cross-contamination and a sequencing artifact, a later analysis dropped under 600 nucleotide sequences that were highly shared and had low generation probability. In a later analysis, a clonal expansion index was calculated for each public chain from normalized within-repertoire ranks of inferred template counts. Generation probabilities in a later analysis came from a VDJ recombination model fitted to out-of-frame rearrangements, and those results were checked against IGoR. A later analysis scored TCR-TCR, TCR-HLA and TCR-CMV co-occurrence with hypergeometric tests, applying a repertoire-size bias correction to TCR pairs. To estimate false discovery rates, a later analysis permuted the HLA or CMV assignments 20 times. In a later analysis, co-occurring TCRs were grouped with DBSCAN, and TCRdist sequence similarity was added when clustering was performed within HLA-allele-positive subsets. Co-occurrence clustering excluded repertoires with fewer than 30,000 or more than 120,000 public chains, plus five with anomalous nucleotide sharing. TCRdb retrieved this table from immuneACCESS and kept in-frame rearrangements only. Not all clones are present; in checked studies, unresolved V genes account for under half, and no reason is known for the remainder. V, J and clone size derive from that table, while D and trimming were established from the DNA sequence. This sample lists about 150,000 clones; roughly 80% were detected once. The ten largest clonotypes hold 3.5% to 5.5% of the sample.

CDR1 and CDR2 are drawn from the germline V gene: MGHRA, YSYEKL. V has 3 bases trimmed and J has 4 bases trimmed; junction bases matching no gene number 11. The CDR3, from cysteine to phenylalanine, totals 17 residues. Of the read, only the CDR3 DNA is kept; its 51 bases are in frame from base 1. The source is a woman in her thirties or forties in good health and CMV-seropositive. What was sequenced was PBMCs. The chain joins TRBV4-1 to TRBJ2-3; 9 bases in the middle match TRBD2. The sequenced DNA is TGCGCCAGCAGCCACCCCTCTGGGGGACTAGCTTCAGATACGCAGTATTTT. Its protein product is CASSHPSGGLASDTQYF.